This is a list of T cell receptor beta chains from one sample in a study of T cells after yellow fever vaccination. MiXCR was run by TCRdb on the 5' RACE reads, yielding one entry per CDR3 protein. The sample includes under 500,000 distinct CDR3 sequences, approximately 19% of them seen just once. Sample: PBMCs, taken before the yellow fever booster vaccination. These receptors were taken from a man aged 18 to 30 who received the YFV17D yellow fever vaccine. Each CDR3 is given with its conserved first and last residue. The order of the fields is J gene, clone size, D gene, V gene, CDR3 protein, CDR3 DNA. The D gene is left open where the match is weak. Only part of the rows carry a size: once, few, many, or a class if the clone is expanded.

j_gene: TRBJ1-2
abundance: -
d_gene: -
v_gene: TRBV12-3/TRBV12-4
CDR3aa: CASSLAQNTGINYGYTF
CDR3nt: TGTGCCAGCAGTTTAGCGCAAAATACAGGGATAAACTATGGCTACACCTTC

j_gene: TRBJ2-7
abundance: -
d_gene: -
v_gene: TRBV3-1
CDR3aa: CASSPWEPSSYEQYF
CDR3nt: TGTGCCAGCAGCCCTTGGGAACCCAGCTCCTACGAGCAGTACTTC

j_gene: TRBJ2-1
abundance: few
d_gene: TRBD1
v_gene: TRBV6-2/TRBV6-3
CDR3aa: CASRESGQGTYNEQFF
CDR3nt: TGTGCCAGCAGAGAATCGGGACAGGGCACCTACAATGAGCAGTTCTTC

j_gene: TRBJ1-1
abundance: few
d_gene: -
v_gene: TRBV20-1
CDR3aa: CSARTTLNTEAFF
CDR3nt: TGCAGTGCTAGAACTACTTTGAACACTGAAGCTTTCTTT

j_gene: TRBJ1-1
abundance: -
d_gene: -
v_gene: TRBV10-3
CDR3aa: CAISGRDRGIGNTEAFF
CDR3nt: TGTGCCATCAGTGGCCGCGATAGGGGAATTGGGAACACTGAAGCTTTCTTT

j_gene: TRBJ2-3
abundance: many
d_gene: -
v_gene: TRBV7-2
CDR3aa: CASSPRFTDTQYF
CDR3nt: TGTGCCAGCAGCCCCCGCTTCACAGATACGCAGTATTTT

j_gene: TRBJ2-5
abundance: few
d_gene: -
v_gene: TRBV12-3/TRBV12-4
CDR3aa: CASGPGAYQETQYF
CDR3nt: TGTGCCAGCGGCCCTGGGGCGTACCAAGAGACCCAGTACTTC

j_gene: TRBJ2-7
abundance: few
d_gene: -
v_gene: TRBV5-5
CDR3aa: CASSLRDVYYEQYF
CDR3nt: TGTGCCAGCAGCTTGCGAGACGTCTACTACGAGCAGTACTTC

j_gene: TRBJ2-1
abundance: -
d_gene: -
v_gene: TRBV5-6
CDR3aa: CASRRTTYIEQFF
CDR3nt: TGTGCCAGCAGGCGGACCACCTACATTGAGCAGTTCTTC

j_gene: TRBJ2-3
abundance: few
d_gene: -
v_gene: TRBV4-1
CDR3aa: CASSPLQTDTQYF
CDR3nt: TGCGCCAGCAGCCCGTTACAGACAGATACGCAGTATTTT

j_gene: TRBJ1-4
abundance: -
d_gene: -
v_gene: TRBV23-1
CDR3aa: CASSQLGQFGGEKLFF
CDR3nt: TGCGCCAGCAGTCAACTCGGACAGTTCGGCGGTGAAAAACTGTTTTTT

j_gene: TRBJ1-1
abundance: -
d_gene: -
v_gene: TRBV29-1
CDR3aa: CSVERARALNTEAFF
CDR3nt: TGCAGCGTTGAAAGGGCAAGGGCCCTGAACACTGAAGCTTTCTTT

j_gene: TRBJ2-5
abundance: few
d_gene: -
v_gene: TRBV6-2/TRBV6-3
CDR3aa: CASSPVHLGGKTQYF
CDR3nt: TGTGCCAGCAGTCCAGTCCATCTAGGGGGAAAGACCCAGTACTTC

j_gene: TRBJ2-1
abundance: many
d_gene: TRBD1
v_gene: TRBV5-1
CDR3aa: CASSLGQGANEQFF
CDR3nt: TGCGCCAGCAGCTTGGGCCAGGGGGCAAATGAGCAGTTCTTC

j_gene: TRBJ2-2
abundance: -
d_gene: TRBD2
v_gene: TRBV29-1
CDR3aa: CSVALAGYTGELFF
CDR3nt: TGCAGCGTTGCACTAGCGGGCTACACCGGGGAGCTGTTTTTT

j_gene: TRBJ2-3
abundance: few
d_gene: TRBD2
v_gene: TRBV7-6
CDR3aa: CASSYTSGLGLDTQYF
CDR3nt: TGTGCCAGCAGCTATACTAGCGGCCTCGGTCTAGATACGCAGTATTTT

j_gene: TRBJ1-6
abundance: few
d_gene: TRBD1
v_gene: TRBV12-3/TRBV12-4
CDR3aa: CASSWRQGNNSPLHF
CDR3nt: TGTGCCAGCAGTTGGCGACAGGGCAATAATTCACCCCTCCACTTT